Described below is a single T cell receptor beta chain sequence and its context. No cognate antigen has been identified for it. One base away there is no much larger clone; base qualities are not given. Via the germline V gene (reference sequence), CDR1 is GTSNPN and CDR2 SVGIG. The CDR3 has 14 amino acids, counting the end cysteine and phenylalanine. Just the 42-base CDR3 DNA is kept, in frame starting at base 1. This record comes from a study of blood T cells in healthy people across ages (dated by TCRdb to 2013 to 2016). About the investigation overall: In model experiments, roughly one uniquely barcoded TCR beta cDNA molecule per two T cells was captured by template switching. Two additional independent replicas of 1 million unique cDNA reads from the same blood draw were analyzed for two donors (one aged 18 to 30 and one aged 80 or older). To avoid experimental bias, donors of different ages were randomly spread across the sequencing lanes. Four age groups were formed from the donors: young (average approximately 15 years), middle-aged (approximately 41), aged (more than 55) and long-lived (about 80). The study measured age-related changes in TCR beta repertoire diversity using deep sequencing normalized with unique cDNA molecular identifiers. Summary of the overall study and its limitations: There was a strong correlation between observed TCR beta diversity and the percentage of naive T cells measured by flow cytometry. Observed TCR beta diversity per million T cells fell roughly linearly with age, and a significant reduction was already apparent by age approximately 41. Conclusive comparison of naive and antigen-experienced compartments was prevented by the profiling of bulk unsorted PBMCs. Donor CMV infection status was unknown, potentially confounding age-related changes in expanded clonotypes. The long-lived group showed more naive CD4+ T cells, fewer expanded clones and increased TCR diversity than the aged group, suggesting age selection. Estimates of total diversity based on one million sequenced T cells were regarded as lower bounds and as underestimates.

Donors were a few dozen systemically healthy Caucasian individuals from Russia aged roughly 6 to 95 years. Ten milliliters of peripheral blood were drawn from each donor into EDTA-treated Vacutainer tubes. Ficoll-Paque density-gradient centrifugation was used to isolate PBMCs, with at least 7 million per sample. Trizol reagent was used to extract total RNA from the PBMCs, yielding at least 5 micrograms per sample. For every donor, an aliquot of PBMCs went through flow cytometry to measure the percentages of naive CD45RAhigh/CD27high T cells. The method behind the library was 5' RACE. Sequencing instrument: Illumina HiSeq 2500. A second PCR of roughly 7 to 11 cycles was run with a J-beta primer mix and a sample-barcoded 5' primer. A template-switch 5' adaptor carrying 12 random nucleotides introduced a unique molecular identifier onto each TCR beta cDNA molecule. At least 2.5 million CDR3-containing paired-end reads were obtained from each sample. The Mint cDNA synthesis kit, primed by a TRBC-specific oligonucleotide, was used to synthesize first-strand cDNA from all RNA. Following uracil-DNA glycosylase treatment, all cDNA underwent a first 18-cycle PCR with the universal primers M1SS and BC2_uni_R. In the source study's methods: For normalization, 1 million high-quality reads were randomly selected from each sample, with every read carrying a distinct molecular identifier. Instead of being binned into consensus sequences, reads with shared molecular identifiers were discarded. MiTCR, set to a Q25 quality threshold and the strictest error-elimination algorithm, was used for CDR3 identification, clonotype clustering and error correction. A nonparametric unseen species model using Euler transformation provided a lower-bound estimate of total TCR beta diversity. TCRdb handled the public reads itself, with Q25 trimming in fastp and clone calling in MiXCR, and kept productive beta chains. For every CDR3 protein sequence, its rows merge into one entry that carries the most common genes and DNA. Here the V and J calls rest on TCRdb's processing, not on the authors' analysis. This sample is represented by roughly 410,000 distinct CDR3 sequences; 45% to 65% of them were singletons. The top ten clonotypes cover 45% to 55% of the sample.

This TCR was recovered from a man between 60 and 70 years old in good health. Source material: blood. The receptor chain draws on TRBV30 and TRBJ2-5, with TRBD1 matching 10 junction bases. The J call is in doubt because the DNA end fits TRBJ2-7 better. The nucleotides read TGTGCCTGGAGAGGGGACAGGGGTCGGGACGAGCAGTACTTC. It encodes CAWRGDRGRDEQYF.